These 27 T cell receptor beta chains came from one sample sequenced in a study of blood T cell repertoires in COVID-19. Assay used: immunoSEQ multiplex PCR; TCRdb lists only in-frame clones, some missing. The sample shows some 200,000 clones, around 86% of them seen only once. Sequencing used PBMCs or T cells enriched from blood (not recorded which). The receptor set was obtained from a man aged 25-45 years in a cohort exposed to, infected with or recovered from COVID-19 (not recorded which).

This chain uses TRBV9 with TRBJ2-1, with TRBD2 matching over 8 bases. Trimming removed 4 bases from V and 3 bases from J; junction bases left unmatched: 6. Germline lookup yields CDR1 SGDLS and CDR2 YYNGEE. This CDR3 is built from 15 residues. The DNA of the CDR3 is TGTGCCAGCAGCTCCGGACTAGCTAACTACAATGAGCAGTTCTTC. Protein product: CASSSGLANYNEQFF.

The rearrangement links TRBV27 to TRBJ2-4; TRBD2 is a possible D gene (5 bases). V lost 3 bases and J 9 bases, leaving 21 bases between the germline ends. The germline gives CDR1 MNHEY, CDR2 SMNVEV (reference sequence). The CDR3 is made up of 16 amino acids. The CDR3 DNA reads as TGTGCCAGCAGTTTTGTAGGCGGGCCATTAGGTGGCATTCAGTACTTC. Residues: CASSFVGGPLGGIQYF.

The rearrangement joins TRBV7-9 to TRBJ1-2; TRBD1 might be the D (5 bases). The CDR3 spans 15 residues. V lost 4 bases and J 3 bases, leaving 15 bases between the germline ends. CDR1 and CDR2 from the germline V gene are SEHNR and FQNEAQ (reference sequence). The chain's CDR3 is CASSSTALPYYGYTF. DNA of the CDR3: TGTGCCAGCAGCTCGACAGCACTGCCCTACTATGGCTACACCTTC.

The chain has TRBV4-2 and TRBJ1-3; D gene uncertain. Per the germline V gene, CDR1 is LGHNA and CDR2 is YNFKEQ. This CDR3 contains 15 residues. V was shortened by 4 bases and J by 2 bases, with 12 bases between the two germline ends. CDR3 coding DNA: TGTGCCAGCAGCCTAGAGGAGAGTGCTGGAAACACCATATATTTT. It yields the protein CASSLEESAGNTIYF.

The chain uses TRBV13 and TRBJ1-6; weak D call: TRBD1 (6 bases). The V and J ends lost 1 base and 11 bases respectively, with 18 bases between them. The CDR3 has 16 amino acids. Per the germline V gene, CDR1 is PRHDT and CDR2 is FYEKMQ (reference sequence). The CDR3 reads CASSLVRTAKHPPLHF. In DNA form, the CDR3 reads TGTGCCAGCAGCTTAGTCAGGACAGCGAAACATCCACCCCTCCACTTT.

The table lists this clone with a count of one. The V call is TRBV28, the J call TRBJ2-3; D might be TRBD2 (6 bases). Germline assignment: CDR1 MDHEN and CDR2 SYDVKM. There are 13 residues in the CDR3. The V and J ends lost 5 bases and 5 bases respectively, with 11 bases between them. The CDR3 spells CASSQGGQDTQYF. As DNA, the CDR3 is TGTGCCAGCAGTCAGGGAGGTCAAGATACGCAGTATTTT.

This clone was seen a few times. The J gene is TRBJ1-1, the V gene TRBV7-2; perhaps TRBD1 as D (6 bases). Germline CDR1 and CDR2: SGHTA and FQGNSA. The CDR3 totals 15 residues. CDR3 residues: CATTRGGWRDTEAFF. The CDR3 bases are TGTGCAACCACTAGGGGGGGGTGGCGGGACACTGAAGCTTTCTTT.

The rearrangement links TRBV28 to TRBJ1-2; perhaps TRBD1 as D (6 bases). Trimming pared 3 bases from V and 8 bases from J, leaving 28 bases between. This CDR3 spans 18 amino acids. Looked up from germline, CDR1 is MDHEN and CDR2 is SYDVKM. The CDR3 is CASSFSVHRAREIYGYTF. DNA of the CDR3: TGTGCCAGCAGTTTTAGCGTCCACAGGGCCAGAGAAATATACGGCTACACCTTC.

In this sample, this clone turned up once. The gene calls are TRBV11-2 and TRBJ2-1; TRBD2 might be the D (7 bases). The CDR3 runs to 15 residues. V gave up 0 bases and J gave up 6 bases, with 12 bases separating them. The V gene's germline CDR1 is SGHAT and CDR2 FQNNGV. For the CDR3, the DNA is TGTGCCAGCAGCTTAGAAGGGGGGGTGGGCAATGAGCAGTTCTTC. Encoded protein: CASSLEGGVGNEQFF.

The V and J genes are TRBV9 and TRBJ1-1; 10 bases are shared with TRBD1. The J segment lost 7 bases and the V segment lost 5 bases, leaving 11 bases of the junction unmatched. Per the germline V gene, CDR1 is SGDLS and CDR2 is YYNGEE. There are 15 residues in the CDR3. The CDR3 region has the DNA TGTGCCAGCAGTATCCGGGACAGGGGTGGGGGTGAAGCTTTCTTT. As protein: CASSIRDRGGGEAFF.

This chain connects TRBV24-1 to TRBJ1-4; D gene unclear. Trimming shortened V by 3 bases and J by 7 bases, and 8 bases separated the two germline ends. The CDR3 sequence is 13 residues long. Germline V CDR1 and CDR2: KGHDR, SFDVKD. The CDR3 protein is CATSDHRSEKLFF. CDR3 DNA sequence: TGTGCCACCAGTGATCATAGGAGTGAAAAACTGTTTTTT.

The V call is TRBV4-3, the J call TRBJ2-5; 9 nucleotides line up with TRBD1. V lost 2 bases to trimming and J lost 5 bases; unmatched junction nucleotides: 9. CDR3 size: 16 residues. Germline CDR1 reads LGHNA; CDR2 reads YSLEER. The CDR3 DNA is TGCGCCAGCAGCCAAAACACAGGGGGCGCATTTGAGACCCAGTACTTC. Its translation is CASSQNTGGAFETQYF.

The chain employs TRBV19 and TRBJ2-5, with 9 positions matching TRBD2. Germline CDR1 and CDR2: LNHDA and SQIVND (reference sequence). Trimming at V came to 5 bases and at J to 5 bases, leaving 9 bases not matched to a gene. This CDR3 has 15 residues. CDR3 bases: TGTGCCAGTAGTCGGTCTAGCGGGACTATGGAGACCCAGTACTTC. It specifies CASSRSSGTMETQYF.

This clone was picked up one time. This chain links TRBV7-2 with TRBJ2-7, with 7 bases fitting TRBD2. Trimming at V came to 1 base and at J to 4 bases, leaving 4 bases not matched to a gene. The CDR3 runs 14 residues. Germline assignment: CDR1 SGHTA and CDR2 FQGNSA. DNA for the CDR3: TGTGCCAGCAGCTTAGTTGGGGAGGGATACGAGCAGTACTTC. Translating it yields CASSLVGEGYEQYF.

The chain carries TRBV12-3 or TRBV12-4 and TRBJ2-5; D is possibly TRBD2 (6 bases). V was cut by 3 bases and J by 4 bases, with 9 bases left in between. The CDR3 spans 13 residues. Written as DNA, the CDR3 is TGTGCCAGCAGTTTCGGGGGAAGAGAGACCCAGTACTTC. Translated, it gives CASSFGGRETQYF.

The chain recombines TRBV29-1 with TRBJ2-1; 9 bases match TRBD2. The V and J ends lost 4 bases and 6 bases, in that order; junction bases with no gene match: 4. The CDR3 consists of 13 residues. The germline V gene has CDR1 SQVTM and CDR2 ANQGSEA. CDR3 coding DNA: TGCAGCGTTGTGGGACTAGCTTTCAATGAGCAGTTCTTC. It codes for CSVVGLAFNEQFF.

In regard to this clone: One junction end does not reproduce the germline sequence, and a read error may be involved. Here the CDR3 reads CASSLPKTGQRSNAEAFF. CDR3 DNA: TGTGCCAGCAGCCTACCGAAGACGGGACAAAGATCGAACGCTGAAGCTTTCTTT. The chain joins TRBV7-8 to TRBJ1-1; perhaps TRBD1 as D (6 bases). This CDR3 is 18 amino acids long. Germline V lookup: CDR1 SGHVS, CDR2 FQNEAQ.

This clone was seen only once. The CDR3 DNA reads TGTGCCAGCAGTGAACGGGGTCGTGACTATGGCTACACCTTC. Translating it yields CASSERGRDYGYTF. The chain couples TRBV6-1 to TRBJ1-2; D uncertain. The CDR3 covers 14 residues. Trimming removed 2 bases from V and 3 bases from J, with 10 bases in between. Germline loops: CDR1 MNHNS, CDR2 SASEGT.

The chain joins TRBV5-6 to TRBJ2-7; D remains unclear. V was pared by 0 bases and J by 3 bases, with 7 bases between. CDR3 length equals 13 residues. Germline values: CDR1 SGHDT, CDR2 YYEEEE. The CDR3 loop reads CASSLGVFYEQYF. The CDR3 nucleotides read TGTGCCAGCAGCTTGGGAGTCTTCTACGAGCAGTACTTC.

V is TRBV14 and J is TRBJ1-6, with D possibly TRBD1 on 5 matching bases. Trimming shortened V by 3 bases and J by 9 bases, and 6 bases separated the two germline ends. This CDR3 is 12 amino acids long. CDR1 is SGHDN, CDR2 FVKESK, per germline. Here the CDR3 DNA reads TGTGCCAGCAGCCACGACAGTTCACCCCTCCACTTT. Protein: CASSHDSSPLHF.

The chain has TRBV7-5 and TRBJ1-1. TRBV7-5 is a known pseudogene. This CDR3 comprises 15 residues. CDR3 amino acids: CARSPAGGAGTEAFF. The CDR3 DNA reads as TGTGCCAGAAGCCCGGCGGGGGGGGCTGGCACTGAAGCTTTCTTT.

The chain employs TRBV4-3 and TRBJ2-1; 11 nucleotides line up with TRBD2. The CDR3 contains 16 residues. The germline gives CDR1 LGHNA, CDR2 YSLEER. V trimming: 1 base; J trimming: 7 bases; junction bases outside the gene matches: 6. The CDR3 loop reads CASSQGAGTSGNEQFF. The CDR3 DNA is TGCGCCAGCAGCCAAGGAGCAGGGACTAGCGGTAATGAGCAGTTCTTC.

This chain links TRBV29-1 with TRBJ1-6; 8 bases map to TRBD1. The CDR3 totals 14 residues. J gave up 7 bases and V 7 bases, and 9 bases lay outside the gene matches. CDR1 SQVTM and CDR2 ANQGSEA come from the germline V gene. The CDR3 spells CSALTGAGNSPLHF. The CDR3 DNA sequence: TGCAGCGCCCTGACAGGGGCAGGGAATTCACCCCTCCACTTT.

The chain links TRBV19 to TRBJ2-1, with 11 bases identical to TRBD2. V was clipped by 4 bases and J by 3 bases; unmatched bases: 8. The CDR3 loop spans 17 amino acids. In germline, CDR1 is LNHDA, CDR2 SQIVND (reference sequence). The CDR3 is CASSTGLAGRFYNEQFF. For the CDR3, the DNA is TGTGCCAGTAGTACAGGACTAGCGGGTAGGTTCTACAATGAGCAGTTCTTC.

This chain links TRBV18 with TRBJ2-7; D is possibly TRBD1 (5 bases). From germline, CDR1 is KGHSH and CDR2 LQKENI. CDR3 length equals 14 residues. The germline V and J ends were trimmed by 6 bases and 0 bases, with 12 bases remaining between them. The CDR3 protein is CASSERDSSYEQYF. The CDR3 coding sequence is TGTGCCAGCTCGGAAAGAGACAGCTCCTACGAGCAGTACTTC.

The gene calls are TRBV11-2 and TRBJ2-5, with D possibly matching TRBD1 (5 bases). The CDR3 contains 15 residues. V dropped 4 bases and J dropped 5 bases, with 17 bases sitting between them. Germline lookup yields CDR1 SGHAT and CDR2 FQNNGV. The CDR3 sequence: CASSSLGAARETQYF. In DNA, the CDR3 is TGTGCCAGCAGCTCCCTTGGGGCAGCGCGGGAGACCCAGTACTTC.

This sequence joins TRBV11-2 and TRBJ1-3; 7 nucleotides align to TRBD1. CDR1 and CDR2 (germline): SGHAT, FQNNGV. The CDR3 spans 15 residues. Losses at the gene ends were 1 base for V and 5 bases for J; bases not matched to a gene: 5. The CDR3 reads CASSLAQGRRNTIYF. The CDR3 bases are TGTGCCAGCAGCTTAGCACAGGGGAGAAGAAACACCATATATTTT.